This record concerns one TCR beta chain sequence. Method: immunoSEQ multiplex PCR; TCRdb's copy keeps in-frame clones and lacks some. The sample includes approximately 66,000 clones, 85% to 95% seen only once; the top ten take approximately 2%. The sample belongs to a study of T cell changes during pregnancy in multiple sclerosis. V lost 4 bases to trimming and J lost 0 bases; unmatched junction nucleotides: 0. CDR3 length: 15 residues. Germline loops: CDR1 LGHNA, CDR2 YSLEER. The clonotype comes from a female donor in good health, enrolled as a control in a pregnancy study. The material sequenced was peripheral blood, taken in the third trimester of pregnancy. This chain links TRBV4-3 with TRBJ2-3; 11 nucleotides align to TRBD2. CDR3 in DNA: TGCGCCAGCAGCCGGACTAGCGGGAGCACAGATACGCAGTATTTT. Its translation: CASSRTSGSTDTQYF.